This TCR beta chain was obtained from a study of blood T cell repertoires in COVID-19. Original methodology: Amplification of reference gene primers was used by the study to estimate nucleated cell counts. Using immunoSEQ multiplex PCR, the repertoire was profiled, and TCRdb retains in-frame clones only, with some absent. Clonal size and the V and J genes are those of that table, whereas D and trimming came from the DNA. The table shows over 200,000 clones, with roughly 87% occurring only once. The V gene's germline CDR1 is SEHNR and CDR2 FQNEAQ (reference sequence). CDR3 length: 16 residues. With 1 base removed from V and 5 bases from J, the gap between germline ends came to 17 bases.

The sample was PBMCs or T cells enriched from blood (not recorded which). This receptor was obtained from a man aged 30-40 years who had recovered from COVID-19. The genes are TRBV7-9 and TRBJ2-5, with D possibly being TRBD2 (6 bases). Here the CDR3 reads CASSLDGGVRRETQYF. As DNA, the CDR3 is TGTGCCAGCAGCTTAGATGGAGGGGTACGGCGCGAGACCCAGTACTTC.